The 26 T cell receptor beta chains in this list originate from one sample, sequenced in a study of cytomegalovirus exposure and HLA in healthy donors. Sequenced by immunoSEQ multiplex PCR; TCRdb stores in-frame clones only, minus some. The sample has roughly 260,000 clones; 90% are singletons. Source material: PBMCs. These TCRs come from a woman in her late teens or twenties in good health and CMV-seronegative.

This clone was observed once. The chain couples TRBV15 to TRBJ2-3, with 11 bases fitting TRBD1. V lost 6 bases to trimming and J lost 0 bases; unmatched junction nucleotides: 8. The germline V gene has CDR1 LNHNV and CDR2 YYDKDF (reference sequence). This CDR3 has 17 amino acids. CDR3 DNA: TGTGCCACCAGTCCCGGGACAGGGGGATCTAGCACAGATACGCAGTATTTT. Protein sequence: CATSPGTGGSSTDTQYF.

V is TRBV6-1 and J is TRBJ2-7; D may be TRBD1 (6 bases). V lost 3 bases and J lost 3, with 9 bases in between. This CDR3 is 13 amino acids long. The germline gives CDR1 MNHNS, CDR2 SASEGT. The CDR3 nucleotides read TGTGCCAGCAGTGACCGCAGGGGCTACGAGCAGTACGTC. It translates to CASSDRRGYEQYV.

The chain joins TRBV4-2 to TRBJ2-3; 8 nucleotides line up with TRBD2. The CDR3 sequence is 15 residues long. V shed 1 base, J shed 4 bases, and the junction held 4 bases outside the gene matches. CDR1 and CDR2 from the germline V gene are LGHNA and YNFKEQ. The chain's CDR3 is CASSQAGGPADTQYF. The CDR3 DNA follows: TGTGCCAGCAGCCAAGCGGGGGGGCCCGCAGATACGCAGTATTTT.

The chain links TRBV11-2 to TRBJ2-7, with D possibly matching TRBD2 (6 bases). V lost 4 bases and J 0 bases, leaving 10 bases between the germline ends. Germline CDR1 SGHAT, CDR2 FQNNGV. CDR3 length equals 14 residues. CDR3 sequence (DNA): TGTGCCAGCAGCTGGGACGGGAGCTCCTACGAGCAGTACGTC. Protein product: CASSWDGSSYEQYV.

The V call is TRBV28, the J call TRBJ2-1; no clear D. V was pared by 2 bases and J by 5 bases, with 10 bases between. Looked up from germline, CDR1 is MDHEN and CDR2 is SYDVKM. This CDR3 is 14 amino acids long. The CDR3 reads CASSLVRSDNEQFF. The CDR3 DNA reads TGTGCCAGCAGTTTAGTGAGGTCCGACAATGAGCAGTTCTTC.

This chain links TRBV28 with TRBJ1-6, with TRBD1 matching 8 bases. CDR1 and CDR2 from the germline V gene are MDHEN and SYDVKM. The CDR3 covers 16 residues. V lost 4 bases, J lost 3 bases, and 5 bases stayed unmatched. For the CDR3, the DNA is TGTGCCAGCAGTTCCCGGACAGGGTTCTATAATTCACCCCTCCACTTT. Translation gives CASSSRTGFYNSPLHF.

The chain carries TRBV7-2 and TRBJ1-1; D not resolved. Germline values: CDR1 SGHTA, CDR2 FQGNSA. This CDR3 contains 14 residues. V was clipped by 2 bases and J by 3 bases, with 10 bases between them. Here the CDR3 DNA reads TGTGCCAGCAGCTTAAATTGGAGGGACACTGAAGCTTTCTTT. Residues: CASSLNWRDTEAFF.

This sequence joins TRBV6-6 and TRBJ1-4, with D perhaps TRBD1 (5 bases). This CDR3 spans 12 amino acids. Per the germline V gene, CDR1 is MNHNY and CDR2 is SVGAGI (reference sequence). Between the trimmed V and J ends, which lost 6 bases and 7 bases, there was a span of 9 bases. CDR3 region: CASRGASEKLFF. Written as DNA, the CDR3 is TGTGCCAGCAGAGGGGCGAGTGAAAAACTGTTTTTT.

The V call is TRBV5-6, the J call TRBJ2-7; D uncertain. Trimming shortened V by 4 bases and J by 4 bases, and 6 bases separated the two germline ends. Germline-derived CDR1 and CDR2 are SGHDT and YYEEEE. CDR3 size: 11 residues. CDR3 protein: CASSTEYEQYF. The CDR3 DNA reads TGTGCCAGCAGCACAGAATACGAGCAGTACTTC.

A remark on this clone: One junction end does not reproduce the germline sequence, and a read error may be involved. This chain uses TRBV7-7 with TRBJ2-3; D may be TRBD1 (5 bases). CDR3 size: 15 residues. The germline V gene encodes CDR1 SSHAT and CDR2 FNYEAQ (reference sequence). Here the CDR3 reads CASSPDIASTDTQYF. Written as DNA, the CDR3 is TGTGCTAGCAGCCCGGACATAGCTAGCACAGATACGCAGTATTTT.

V usage is TRBV7-9 and J usage is TRBJ2-1; TRBD2 matches at 9 bases. The germline V gene encodes CDR1 SEHNR and CDR2 FQNEAQ (reference sequence). The CDR3 is 16 residues long. V dropped 7 bases and J dropped 6; count of bases not matched to a gene: 13. Here the CDR3 reads CASNPGLASGVNEQFF. CDR3 sequence (DNA): TGTGCCAGCAACCCCGGACTTGCTAGCGGGGTCAATGAGCAGTTCTTC. The entire variable domain, with the rest obtained from reference TRBV7-9 and TRBJ2-1, is as follows: DTGVSQNPRHKITKRGQNVTFRCDPISEHNRLYWYRQTLGQGPEFLTYFQNEAQLEKSRLLSDRFSAERPKGSFSTLEIQRTEQGDSAMYLCASNPGLASGVNEQFFGPGTRLTVL.

V is TRBV28 and J is TRBJ2-3, with 10 bases lining up with TRBD1. The CDR3 has 15 residues. V lost 6 bases to trimming and J lost 4 bases; unmatched junction nucleotides: 7. Germline CDR1 and CDR2: MDHEN and SYDVKM. The chain's CDR3 is CASSSGTGAPDTQYF. The CDR3 nucleotides are TGTGCCAGCAGCTCAGGGACAGGGGCTCCAGATACGCAGTATTTT.

The CDR3 here is CASSWLRAYEQYF. In nucleotides, the CDR3 is TGTGCCAGCAGTTGGCTGAGGGCCTACGAGCAGTACTTC. This rearrangement joins TRBV28 to TRBJ2-7, with D tentatively TRBD2 (5 bases). Germline V lookup: CDR1 MDHEN, CDR2 SYDVKM. The ends were cut back, 4 bases at V and 2 bases at J, with 9 bases in the middle. The CDR3 is 13 amino acids. Filled out from reference TRBV28 and TRBJ2-7, the complete variable domain reads DVKVTQSSRYLVKRTGEKVFLECVQDMDHENMFWYRQDPGLGLRLIYFSYDVKMKEKGDIPEGYSVSREKKERFSLILESASTNQTSMYLCASSWLRAYEQYFGPGTRLTVT.

The gene calls are TRBV4-3 and TRBJ2-1, with 12 bases lining up with TRBD2. The junction had 2 bases not matched to a gene; V was cut back by 2 bases and J by 6 bases. This CDR3 is built from 15 residues. CDR1 and CDR2 from the germline V gene are LGHNA and YSLEER. CDR3 in DNA: TGCGCCAGCAGCCAACTAGCGGGGGGGCCCAATGAGCAGTTCTTC. Its translation is CASSQLAGGPNEQFF.

V gene TRBV9 combines with J gene TRBJ2-1, with 7 nucleotides matching TRBD2. Germline V gives CDR1 SGDLS, CDR2 YYNGEE. V lost 1 base to trimming and J lost 5 bases; unmatched junction nucleotides: 9. CDR3 length: 16 residues. The CDR3 DNA sequence: TGTGCCAGCAGCGTAAGTGTCAAGCGGGGAGACAATGAGCAGTTCTTC. Protein: CASSVSVKRGDNEQFF.

A single count supports this clone. The J gene is TRBJ1-1, the V gene TRBV6-5, with no clear D. The CDR3 runs to 15 residues. V lost 4 bases and J lost 7, with 19 bases in between. Germline V gives CDR1 MNHEY, CDR2 SVGAGI. Written as DNA, the CDR3 is TGTGCCAGCAGTTGGCCAGGCGGGGAGCGCGGTGAAGCTTTCTTT. This sequence encodes CASSWPGGERGEAFF.

In this sample, this clone turned up once. This chain uses TRBV6-5 with TRBJ2-7; 9 nucleotides line up with TRBD1. V shed 5 bases and J 0 bases; nucleotides not matched to a gene: 5. The CDR3 runs 15 residues. Germline values: CDR1 MNHEY, CDR2 SVGAGI. The CDR3 sequence is CASSRDRESSYEQYF. In DNA, the CDR3 is TGTGCCAGCAGTAGGGACAGGGAAAGCTCCTACGAGCAGTACTTC.

This chain connects TRBV7-9 to TRBJ2-7; 7 nucleotides align to TRBD1. Germline assignment: CDR1 SEHNR and CDR2 FQNEAQ (reference sequence). This CDR3 is built from 14 residues. Trimming at V came to 1 base and at J to 2 bases, leaving 2 bases not matched to a gene. This CDR3 is CASSLGGTAYEQYF. CDR3 sequence (DNA): TGTGCCAGCAGCTTAGGGGGGACAGCCTACGAGCAGTACTTC.

The chain couples TRBV7-9 to TRBJ1-5; TRBD1 agrees at 7 bases. Germline trimming cut 6 bases from V and 6 bases from J; bases unmatched to any gene: 5. The CDR3 is 13 residues long. From germline, CDR1 is SEHNR and CDR2 FQNEAQ (reference sequence). The CDR3 DNA reads TGTGCCAGCAGTTTGACAGGGACTCAGCCCCAGCATTTT. Its translation: CASSLTGTQPQHF. Supplemented by reference TRBV7-9 and TRBJ1-5, the full variable domain reads DTGVSQNPRHKITKRGQNVTFRCDPISEHNRLYWYRQTLGQGPEFLTYFQNEAQLEKSRLLSDRFSAERPKGSFSTLEIQRTEQGDSAMYLCASSLTGTQPQHFGDGTRLSIL.

The V gene is TRBV5-1, the J gene TRBJ2-1; 7 nucleotides match TRBD2. The germline gives CDR1 SGHRS, CDR2 YFSETQ. V shed 3 bases, J shed 5 bases, and the junction held 8 bases outside the gene matches. CDR3 length: 15 residues. The CDR3 sequence: CASSSGGTNHNEQFF. The CDR3 DNA reads as TGCGCCAGCAGCTCCGGCGGGACTAACCACAATGAGCAGTTCTTC.

The rearrangement links TRBV7-9 to TRBJ1-1, with no clear D. The CDR3 has 13 amino acids. Trimming cost V 5 bases and J 3 bases, with 10 bases left between them. CDR1 is SEHNR, CDR2 FQNEAQ, per germline (reference sequence). In DNA, the CDR3 is TGTGCCAGCAGCGCACAAGCGGACACTGAAGCTTTCTTT. This encodes CASSAQADTEAFF.

The chain employs TRBV11-2 and TRBJ2-2; no clear D. V was clipped by 2 bases and J by 4 bases, with 8 bases between them. This CDR3 has 14 amino acids. The germline V gene has CDR1 SGHAT and CDR2 FQNNGV. This CDR3 is CASSLLVSTGELFF. DNA of the CDR3: TGTGCCAGCAGCTTACTAGTGAGCACCGGGGAGCTGTTTTTT.

The V and J genes are TRBV10-3 and TRBJ1-1, with 8 bases aligning to TRBD1. This CDR3 has 17 residues. From germline, CDR1 is ENHRY and CDR2 SYGVKD. Trimming cost V 4 bases and J 0 bases; bases outside gene matches: 10. CDR3 protein: CAISGTQGERMNTEAFF. The CDR3 DNA sequence: TGTGCCATCAGTGGAACACAGGGGGAAAGAATGAACACTGAAGCTTTCTTT.

V gene TRBV4-1 combines with J gene TRBJ2-1; 11 bases line up with TRBD2. The V segment lost 2 bases and the J segment 6 bases; nucleotides outside the gene matches: 6. Germline V lookup: CDR1 MGHRA, CDR2 YSYEKL. This CDR3 has 16 amino acids. CDR3 region: CASSQPTSGDFNEQFF. The CDR3 DNA is TGCGCCAGCAGCCAACCGACTAGCGGGGATTTCAATGAGCAGTTCTTC.

The rearrangement uses TRBV15 and TRBJ1-5; 7 bases are shared with TRBD1. The CDR3 has 17 amino acids. J gave up 1 base and V 0 bases, and 6 bases lay outside the gene matches. The germline V gene encodes CDR1 LNHNV and CDR2 YYDKDF (reference sequence). CDR3 nucleotide sequence: TGTGCCACCAGCAGAGAACAGGGGATTTTGAGCAATCAGCCCCAGCATTTT. Translating it yields CATSREQGILSNQPQHF.

The CDR3 sequence: CASSQEQGINEQFF. Here the CDR3 DNA reads TGCGCCAGCAGCCAAGAGCAGGGGATCAATGAGCAGTTCTTC. This chain links TRBV4-3 with TRBJ2-1; D is possibly TRBD1 (6 bases). CDR1 and CDR2 from the germline V gene are LGHNA and YSLEER. This CDR3 has 14 residues. V was shortened by 0 bases and J by 6 bases, with 9 bases between the two germline ends.